This entry lists 7 T cell receptor beta chains sequenced from one sample in a study of blood T cells in healthy people across ages. Together with a sample-barcoded 5' primer, a J-beta primer mix was included in a second PCR lasting roughly 7 to 11 cycles. TCRdb processed the 5' RACE reads anew with MiXCR; each CDR3 protein has one entry. This table has about 930,000 distinct CDR3 sequences, roughly 28% appearing once. These data were also reused for a study on T cells of mothers and their children.

Sequencing was done on a sample of blood. These receptors all stem from a woman between 40 and 55 years old in good health.

The chain recombines TRBV7-2 with TRBJ2-5; D may be TRBD2 (6 bases). CDR3 size: 15 residues. V was cut by 5 bases and J by 2 bases, with 15 bases left in between. CDR1 and CDR2 (germline): SGHTA, FQGNSA. The CDR3 here is CASSPSVSGQETQYF. CDR3 in DNA: TGTGCCAGCAGCCCTTCCGTTAGCGGACAAGAGACCCAGTACTTC.

This chain links TRBV20-1 with TRBJ2-2; 11 bases line up with TRBD1. The junction had 11 bases not matched to a gene; V was cut back by 5 bases and J by 9 bases. The CDR3 is 15 amino acids. The germline V gene encodes CDR1 DFQATT and CDR2 SNEGSKA (reference sequence). CDR3 loop: CSARTGTGGRWELFF. CDR3 sequence (DNA): TGCAGTGCTCGAACAGGGACAGGGGGACGGTGGGAGCTGTTTTTT.

In its sample, this clonotype was seen many times. V usage is TRBV12-3 or TRBV12-4 and J usage is TRBJ2-7; TRBD1 agrees at 7 bases. This CDR3 spans 14 amino acids. J was trimmed by 2 bases and V by 2 bases; bases with no gene match: 3. In DNA form, the CDR3 reads TGTGCCAGCAGTTTAAGGGACAGCGCCTACGAGCAGTACTTC. This translates into CASSLRDSAYEQYF.

To note about this clonotype: This may stem from a read error, because a much larger clone lies one nucleotide away. CDR3 amino acids: CSVEGTVNAEAFF. The DNA for the CDR3 is TGCAGCGTTGAAGGGACAGTGAACGCTGAAGCTTTCTTT. V and J are TRBV29-1 and TRBJ1-1; possible D gene TRBD1, 6 bases. This CDR3 is 13 amino acids long. Germline CDR1 reads SQVTM; CDR2 reads ANQGSEA.

This clonotype appeared many times. V gene TRBV24-1 combines with J gene TRBJ2-1; 11 nucleotides align to TRBD2. The germline V gene has CDR1 KGHDR and CDR2 SFDVKD. J lost 9 bases, V lost 7 bases, and 7 bases had no gene match. The CDR3 sequence is 14 residues long. For the CDR3, the DNA is TGTGCCACCAGAGCGACTAGCGGGGTATCTGAGCAGTTCTTC. Translating it yields CATRATSGVSEQFF.

The sample holds a few counts of this clonotype. The V and J genes are TRBV7-8 and TRBJ1-6, with D possibly matching TRBD1 (5 bases). The CDR3 is 14 residues long. CDR1 and CDR2 from the germline V gene are SGHVS and FQNEAQ. V lost 2 bases to trimming and J lost 7 bases, with 9 bases between them. The CDR3 DNA reads as TGTGCCAGCAGCTTACAGGGCGGCAATTCACCCCTCCACTTT. Amino acid sequence: CASSLQGGNSPLHF.

V usage is TRBV7-2 and J usage is TRBJ2-5; D assignment may be TRBD1 or TRBD2 (5 bases each). CDR1 and CDR2 from the germline V gene are SGHTA and FQGNSA. This CDR3 spans 14 amino acids. Trimming stripped 5 bases from V and 7 bases from J, with 17 bases between. The CDR3 DNA reads TGTGCCAGCAGCCCGAGGGGCGGCCGGACGACCCAGTACTTC. Translating gives CASSPRGGRTTQYF.